The 10 T cell receptor beta chains listed next were all sequenced from one sample in a study of blood T cell repertoires in COVID-19. The method was immunoSEQ multiplex PCR; TCRdb's version includes in-frame clones alone and lacks a portion of them. The table includes under 400,000 clones, 80% to 90% detected once. The sample taken for sequencing was PBMCs or T cells enriched from blood (not recorded which). These receptors were collected from a woman in her thirties or forties with acute COVID-19.

The chain joins TRBV7-2 to TRBJ1-2; unclear D gene. Trimming stripped 3 bases from V and 6 bases from J, with 8 bases between. The CDR3 loop spans 12 amino acids. Germline-derived CDR1 and CDR2 are SGHTA and FQGNSA. In DNA, the CDR3 is TGTGCCAGCAGCTTGAGGGTCCATGGCTACACCTTC. It encodes CASSLRVHGYTF.

The rearrangement links TRBV19 to TRBJ1-1, with D perhaps matching TRBD1 (5 bases). The V and J ends lost 6 bases and 0 bases respectively, with 14 bases between them. Germline V gene lookup returns CDR1 LNHDA and CDR2 SQIVND (reference sequence). This CDR3 has 15 residues. The CDR3 DNA follows: TGTGCCAGTAGGAGCGCAGGGATAGTGAACACTGAAGCTTTCTTT. Translated, it gives CASRSAGIVNTEAFF.

The table lists this clone with a count of one. The CDR3 is CSAGTGGMANEKLFF. The CDR3 nucleotides are TGCAGCGCCGGGACAGGGGGAATGGCTAATGAAAAACTGTTTTTT. V is TRBV29-1 and J is TRBJ1-4; 11 bases map to TRBD1. This CDR3 has 15 residues. CDR1 and CDR2 from the germline V gene are SQVTM and ANQGSEA. Trimming removed 7 bases from V and 3 bases from J; junction bases left unmatched: 7.

The CDR3 region is CASSNDRNYGYTF. The CDR3 DNA reads TGTGCCAGCAGCAATGACAGGAACTATGGCTACACCTTC. This chain joins TRBV6-2 or TRBV6-3 and TRBJ1-2, with a possible D match to TRBD1 (6 bases). CDR3 length equals 13 residues. Trimming cost V 6 bases and J 2 bases, with 10 bases left between them. Germline CDR1 and CDR2: MNHEY and SVGEGT.

In this sample, this clone turned up once. The gene calls are TRBV5-4 and TRBJ2-1; 7 nucleotides align to TRBD2. The CDR3 is 16 residues long. CDR1 and CDR2 from the germline V gene are SGHNT and YYREEE (reference sequence). Losses at the gene ends were 2 bases for V and 4 bases for J; bases not matched to a gene: 9. The CDR3 nucleotides are TGTGCCAGCAGCTTACAAGGCGGGAGTGGATACAATGAGCAGTTCTTC. Its translation is CASSLQGGSGYNEQFF.

The CDR3 reads CASSQGRNTEAFF. The CDR3 DNA is TGCGCCAGCAGCCAAGGTCGGAACACTGAAGCTTTCTTT. V usage is TRBV4-1 and J usage is TRBJ1-1; D ambiguous. The ends were cut back, 1 base at V and 1 base at J, with 4 bases in the middle. The CDR3 sequence is 13 residues long. CDR1 and CDR2 (germline): MGHRA, YSYEKL.

The CDR3 region has the DNA TGTGCCAGCAGGGTAACAGGCGAACGCCTAATCTCTGGAAACACCATATATTTT. This gives the protein CASRVTGERLISGNTIYF. V is TRBV14 and J is TRBJ1-3, with D possibly matching TRBD1 (5 bases). Trimming removed 6 bases from V and 0 bases from J, with 21 bases in between. Germline CDR1 and CDR2: SGHDN and FVKESK. The CDR3 is 18 amino acids.

The chain has TRBV19 and TRBJ2-7; TRBD2 matches 9 bases. J gave up 3 bases and V 5 bases, and 11 bases lay outside the gene matches. Per germline, CDR1 LNHDA and CDR2 SQIVND (reference sequence). This CDR3 is built from 16 residues. The CDR3 region has the DNA TGTGCCAGTAGTCCTCGTGGGGTAGCGGGAGTCTACGAGCAGTACTTC. This translates into CASSPRGVAGVYEQYF.

This clone was counted between two and nine times. This sequence joins TRBV19 and TRBJ1-5; no clear D gene. The CDR3 length is 13 residues. Germline CDR1 is LNHDA and CDR2 is SQIVND (reference sequence). V was trimmed by 6 bases and J by 1 base, leaving 7 bases between them. The CDR3 loop is CASRNRSNQPQHF. In DNA, the CDR3 is TGTGCCAGTAGGAACAGAAGCAATCAGCCCCAGCATTTT.

This chain joins TRBV5-1 and TRBJ2-7; D unresolved. Trimming took 0 bases from V and 3 from J, leaving 10 bases between them. CDR1 and CDR2 from the germline V gene are SGHRS and YFSETQ. The CDR3 is 14 amino acids. The CDR3 region is CASSLGPASYEQYF. In DNA, the CDR3 is TGCGCCAGCAGCTTGGGTCCAGCTAGCTACGAGCAGTACTTC.